The rows below give T cell receptor beta chains drawn from one sample of a study of blood T cell repertoires in COVID-19. The data were produced by immunoSEQ multiplex PCR, yet TCRdb's version contains in-frame clones alone and is incomplete. The table records about 120,000 clones, roughly 80% of them present only once. Specimen: peripheral blood. These receptors all stem from a human donor in a cohort sampled during active COVID-19. The CDR3 runs from the conserved cysteine through the conserved F or W. A D gene is named only where the DNA matches it firmly. Clone size appears in some rows only: once, few, many, or a class for an expanded clone.

J gene,clone size,D gene,V gene,CDR3 protein
TRBJ2-7,-,TRBD1,TRBV6-5,CASSYRDRASEQYF
TRBJ2-7,-,-,TRBV5-6,CASSRMGNLAPYEQYF
TRBJ2-7,-,TRBD1,TRBV9,CASSVGLGQQYEQYF
TRBJ1-5,-,-,TRBV7-3,CASSSSQGFTQPQHF
TRBJ1-2,-,TRBD1,TRBV19,CASSTRQGVIYGYTF
TRBJ1-2,-,TRBD1,TRBV6-5,CASRAGGTGPYGYTF
TRBJ1-2,-,-,TRBV14,CASSPGANYGYTF
TRBJ1-2,-,-,TRBV5-1,CASSPRVGGTYGYTF
TRBJ1-2,once,TRBD1,TRBV5-4,CASSLRQGALGGYTF
TRBJ2-5,-,TRBD2,TRBV7-9,CASSLGGTSGETQYF
TRBJ2-1,-,-,TRBV27,CASSPRRGNNEQFF
TRBJ1-1,once,-,TRBV19,CASSIRQLNTEAFF
TRBJ1-3,-,TRBD1,TRBV7-2,CASSLATGANTIYF
TRBJ1-3,few,-,TRBV4-3,CASSQARGRAQPGNTIYF
TRBJ2-5,-,TRBD1,TRBV5-1,CASSGWTGHQETQYF
TRBJ2-3,-,TRBD2,TRBV7-2,CASSLAGTSGQYF
TRBJ2-7,-,-,TRBV3-1/TRBV3-2,CASSQAGVKYEQYF
TRBJ2-7,few,TRBD1,TRBV18,CASSQGAGDEQYF
TRBJ1-2,once,-,TRBV30,CACPSGGQENYGYTF
TRBJ1-2,-,TRBD1,TRBV28,CAIHRQGALYGYTF
TRBJ1-1,-,TRBD1,TRBV5-8,CASRTGAKAFF
TRBJ2-1,-,-,TRBV6-5,CASSLTRRANNEQFF
TRBJ2-1,few,TRBD1,TRBV19,CATRQGAPPNEQFF
TRBJ2-7,-,-,TRBV6-5,CASRTGASSYEQYF
TRBJ2-1,-,-,TRBV5-1,CASSETPDSSYNEQFF
TRBJ1-1,-,-,TRBV2,CASSEGGVSEAFF
TRBJ2-7,-,-,TRBV28,CASSFGMGSSYEQYF
TRBJ1-6,-,TRBD1,TRBV6-6,CASSYGGTVNSPLHF
TRBJ1-4,-,TRBD1,TRBV30,CAWTMTGVNEKLFF
TRBJ1-2,-,TRBD1,TRBV27,CASSFQAGGRGYTF
TRBJ2-1,-,TRBD2,TRBV19,CASSVGLAHYNEQFF
TRBJ1-2,-,-,TRBV12-5,CASGLPDYGYTF
TRBJ2-7,-,TRBD1,TRBV7-2,CASSLGTGGIYEQYF
TRBJ2-1,once,TRBD2,TRBV9,CASSAGTTAFNEQFF
TRBJ2-3,-,TRBD2,TRBV2,CASSGRVAGVHMSDTQYF
TRBJ1-4,-,-,TRBV28,CASSFRDTSEKLFF
TRBJ2-7,-,-,TRBV28,CASRAGSYEQYF